This entry lists 13 T cell receptor beta chains sequenced from one sample in a study of CD8+CD57+ T cells in acquired aplastic anemia. Genomic DNA constituted the template upon which TCR beta VDJ and CDR3 profiling was performed. A single record per CDR3 protein comes from TCRdb applying MiXCR to the reads. The profile shows 150,000 to 200,000 distinct CDR3 sequences, about 50% of them singletons. CD8+CD57+ cell expansion had been shown by flow cytometry in patients chosen for sequencing. The sequenced material came from sorted CD4+, CD8+, or CD8+CD57+ T cells (not recorded which) from PBMCs. The receptors here all came from a human donor with aplastic anemia.

The chain has TRBV24-1 and TRBJ1-5, with TRBD1 identical over 7 bases. Germline-derived CDR1 and CDR2 are KGHDR and SFDVKD. The CDR3 spans 16 residues. The V segment lost 0 bases and the J segment 7 bases; nucleotides outside the gene matches: 8. This CDR3 is CATSDLQQGSRQPQHF. The DNA for the CDR3 is TGTGCCACCAGTGATTTGCAACAGGGGTCTAGGCAGCCCCAGCATTTT.

There are many counts of this clonotype. The chain joins TRBV7-6 to TRBJ1-6, with 7 bases matching TRBD1. Trimming at V came to 5 bases and at J to 6 bases, leaving 13 bases not matched to a gene. Looked up from germline, CDR1 is SGHVS and CDR2 is FNYEAQ. CDR3 size: 17 residues. CDR3 residues: CASSPTPGRDSNSPLHF. Here the CDR3 DNA reads TGTGCCAGCAGCCCCACACCTGGGCGGGACAGTAATTCACCCCTCCACTTT.

V usage is TRBV10-3 and J usage is TRBJ2-3, with D possibly matching TRBD2 (6 bases). This CDR3 comprises 17 residues. Germline CDR1 ENHRY, CDR2 SYGVKD. Trimming took off 4 bases at V and 2 bases at J, with 19 bases between the two ends. CDR3 coding DNA: TGTGCCATCAGTGTAACGGAGGGACTCCATTCCACAGATACGCAGTATTTT. This gives the protein CAISVTEGLHSTDTQYF.

Comment on this clonotype: The junction shows a germline mismatch at one end, possibly a read error. The chain carries TRBV19 and TRBJ1-1, with D unresolved. This CDR3 spans 13 amino acids. Germline CDR1 reads LNHDA; CDR2 reads SQIVND (reference sequence). The CDR3 DNA reads TGTGCCAGTAAGTTAACGGAAAGCGGTGAAGCTTCCTTT. As protein: CASKLTESGEASF.

Notes on this clonotype: A much larger clone differs from this one at a single base, so this may be a read error. This chain joins TRBV9 and TRBJ2-7; possibly TRBD1 for D (6 bases). Germline CDR1 reads SGDLS; CDR2 reads YYNGEE. Trimming cost V 3 bases and J 0 bases, with 25 bases left between them. The CDR3 totals 19 residues. The CDR3 protein is CASSAKWVGARVLSYEQYF. In nucleotides, the CDR3 is TGTGCCAGCAGCGCGAAGTGGGTGGGGGCCAGGGTTCTCTCCTACGAGCAGTACTTC.

The chain combines TRBV9 with TRBJ2-7; tentative D call: TRBD1 (6 bases). This CDR3 region has 13 residues. Germline V CDR1 and CDR2: SGDLS, YYNGEE. V lost 0 bases to trimming and J lost 3 bases, with 7 bases between them. CDR3 amino acids: CASSVGQDYEQYF. Written as DNA, the CDR3 is TGTGCCAGCAGCGTAGGACAGGACTACGAGCAGTACTTC.

The table lists this clonotype with a few counts. This chain links TRBV6-1 with TRBJ2-7; D uncertain. The CDR3 has 15 residues. Germline lookup yields CDR1 MNHNS and CDR2 SASEGT. V was trimmed by 6 bases and J by 5 bases, leaving 20 bases between them. The CDR3 DNA sequence: TGTGCCAGCAGGCAGGACCTCCAATCATTAGACGAGCAGTACTTC. Residues: CASRQDLQSLDEQYF.

This clonotype was detected only a few times. The V and J genes are TRBV2 and TRBJ2-1; D is unresolved. The ends were cut back, 2 bases at V and 6 bases at J, with 8 bases in the middle. Germline V CDR1 and CDR2: SNHLY, FYNNEI. The CDR3 consists of 13 residues. CDR3 bases: TGTGCCAGCAGTGAACTCGTAGTCAATGAGCAGTTCTTC. This gives the protein CASSELVVNEQFF.

This clonotype was detected once. V and J are TRBV7-9 and TRBJ2-7, with unresolved D. CDR3 length: 13 residues. Germline CDR1 and CDR2: SEHNR and FQNEAQ (reference sequence). Trimming pared 3 bases from V and 4 bases from J, leaving 10 bases between. The CDR3 loop is CASSFAGTYEQYF. CDR3 sequence (DNA): TGTGCCAGCAGCTTTGCAGGAACTTACGAGCAGTACTTC.

This clonotype has ten or more counts. The V call is TRBV19, the J call TRBJ1-3, with 8 bases matching TRBD1. Germline V gene data show CDR1 as LNHDA and CDR2 as SQIVND (reference sequence). V shed 6 bases and J 0 bases; nucleotides not matched to a gene: 7. The CDR3 loop spans 16 amino acids. CDR3 coding DNA: TGTGCCAGTAGAAAAGGGACAGGCAGCTCTGGAAACACCATATATTTT. Its translation is CASRKGTGSSGNTIYF.

This clonotype was counted only a few times. V gene TRBV7-6 combines with J gene TRBJ2-7, with TRBD1 identical over 9 bases. The germline V gene encodes CDR1 SGHVS and CDR2 FNYEAQ. This CDR3 has 14 residues. After removal of 4 bases from V and 4 bases from J, the junction contained 5 bases not matched to a gene. CDR3 residues: CASSSDRGRYEQYF. CDR3 DNA: TGTGCCAGCAGCTCTGACAGGGGGAGGTACGAGCAGTACTTC. The variable domain in full, completed from reference TRBV7-6 and TRBJ2-7, reads GAGVSQSPRYKVTKRGQDVALRCDPISGHVSLYWYRQALGQGPEFLTYFNYEAQQDKSGLPNDRFSAERPEGSISTLTIQRTEQRDSAMYRCASSSDRGRYEQYFGPGTRLTVT.

This sequence joins TRBV7-6 and TRBJ2-7; TRBD2 agrees at 7 bases. The CDR3 runs to 13 residues. CDR1 is SGHVS, CDR2 FNYEAQ, per germline. V was clipped by 0 bases and J by 6 bases; unmatched bases: 2. CDR3 residues: CASSLARGSEQYF. CDR3 nucleotides: TGTGCCAGCAGCTTAGCGCGGGGGTCCGAGCAGTACTTC.

The chain is built from TRBV10-3 and TRBJ1-5; 7 bases map to TRBD1. This CDR3 has 16 residues. V gave up 0 bases and J gave up 6 bases; unmatched junction bases: 8. Per germline, CDR1 ENHRY and CDR2 SYGVKD. CDR3 protein: CAISESGIGGGQPQHF. The CDR3 nucleotides are TGTGCCATCAGTGAGTCTGGGATAGGGGGCGGTCAGCCCCAGCATTTT.